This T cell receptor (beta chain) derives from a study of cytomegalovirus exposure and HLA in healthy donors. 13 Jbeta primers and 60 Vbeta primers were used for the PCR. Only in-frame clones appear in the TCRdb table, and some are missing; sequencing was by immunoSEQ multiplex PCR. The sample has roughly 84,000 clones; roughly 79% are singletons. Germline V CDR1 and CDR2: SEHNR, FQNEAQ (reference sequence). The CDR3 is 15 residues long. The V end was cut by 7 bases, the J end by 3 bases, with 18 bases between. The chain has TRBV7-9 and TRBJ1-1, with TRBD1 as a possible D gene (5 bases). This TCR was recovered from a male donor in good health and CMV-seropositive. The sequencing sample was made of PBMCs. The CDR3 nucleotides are TGTGCCAGCAAGAATCAGGGCGCCCAGGACACTGAAGCTTTCTTT. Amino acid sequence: CASKNQGAQDTEAFF.